These 30 T cell receptor beta chains came from one sample sequenced in a study of blood T cell repertoires in COVID-19. Assay used: immunoSEQ multiplex PCR; TCRdb lists only in-frame clones, some missing. This repertoire shows roughly 220,000 clones, roughly 75% found once; its top ten account for 5.5%. The sequenced sample consisted of peripheral blood. All receptors come from a woman aged 65 to 85 with acute or convalescent COVID-19.

The rearrangement joins TRBV7-2 to TRBJ1-2, with D possibly TRBD1 on 5 matching bases. The germline V and J ends were trimmed by 1 base and 4 bases, with 13 bases remaining between them. The germline V gene has CDR1 SGHTA and CDR2 FQGNSA. CDR3 length equals 15 residues. In nucleotides, the CDR3 is TGTGCCAGCAGCTTAGAAGGAGGGGTCAGCTATGGCTACACCTTC. Translating it yields CASSLEGGVSYGYTF.

Notes on this clone: At one of its ends the junction is not consistent with the germline gene, which may arise from a read error. The V gene is TRBV7-7, the J gene TRBJ1-1, with TRBD1 matching over 7 bases. Germline lookup yields CDR1 SSHAT and CDR2 FNYEAQ (reference sequence). This CDR3 is 15 amino acids long. The CDR3 nucleotides are TGTGCTAGCAGCCCCTACGAGGGACAGCTCACTGAAGCTTTCTTT. Its translation: CASSPYEGQLTEAFF.

This clone is a singleton in its sample. This CDR3 reads CASSSGRDRDVNEQFF. The CDR3 nucleotides read TGTGCCAGCAGCTCCGGACGGGACAGGGACGTCAATGAGCAGTTCTTC. The chain has TRBV5-4 and TRBJ2-1; the match to TRBD1 covers 9 bases. Germline CDR1 reads SGHNT; CDR2 reads YYREEE (reference sequence). V was pared by 3 bases and J by 6 bases, with 10 bases of the junction left unmatched. CDR3 length equals 16 residues.

This chain connects TRBV7-3 to TRBJ2-5, with D perhaps TRBD2 (5 bases). The CDR3 has 14 residues. V lost 6 bases and J lost 3, with 14 bases in between. CDR1 SGHTA and CDR2 FQGTGA come from the germline V gene. As DNA, the CDR3 is TGTGCCAGCAGTTCAACTAGTATCGAAGAGACCCAGTACTTC. It yields the protein CASSSTSIEETQYF.

The chain links TRBV12-5 to TRBJ2-7; tentative D call: TRBD2 (6 bases). The germline CDR1 and CDR2 sequences are LGHNT and FRNRAP. The CDR3 length is 12 residues. The chain's CDR3 is CTESGVSYEQYF. CDR3 nucleotides: TGTACCGAGTCGGGGGTATCCTACGAGCAGTACTTC.

The genes are TRBV19 and TRBJ2-2; the match to TRBD2 covers 8 bases. CDR3 length: 14 residues. The germline gives CDR1 LNHDA, CDR2 SQIVND (reference sequence). V lost 8 bases, J lost 3 bases, and 5 bases stayed unmatched. CDR3 protein: CASAGGAYTGELFF. Here the CDR3 DNA reads TGTGCCAGTGCCGGGGGGGCTTACACCGGGGAGCTGTTTTTT.

The CDR3 coding sequence is TGTGCCAGCAGCCCCCTGGGCGGGATAGAGACCCAGTACTTC. Amino acid sequence: CASSPLGGIETQYF. The chain combines TRBV9 with TRBJ2-5; D may be TRBD2 (6 bases). Deletions cut 4 bases from V and 4 bases from J, with 14 bases between. CDR1 is SGDLS and CDR2 is YYNGEE in the germline V gene. There are 14 residues in the CDR3.

The genes are TRBV7-2 and TRBJ2-1, with a tentative D call TRBD1 (6 bases). Trimming removed 5 bases from V and 8 bases from J, with 13 bases in between. This CDR3 is 13 amino acids long. CDR1 is SGHTA, CDR2 FQGNSA, per germline. The CDR3 protein is CASSGLRGYEQFF. The CDR3 nucleotides are TGTGCCAGCAGCGGACTCAGGGGATATGAGCAGTTCTTC.

This clone was detected a few times. The V gene is TRBV10-2, the J gene TRBJ1-1; the D gene is possibly TRBD1 (5 bases). The germline CDR1 and CDR2 sequences are WSHSY and SAAADI. The V end was cut by 3 bases, the J end by 10 bases, with 15 bases between. The CDR3 covers 13 residues. The CDR3 region is CASSERQGDGAFF. CDR3 nucleotide sequence: TGCGCCAGCAGTGAAAGACAAGGGGATGGAGCTTTCTTT.

The chain links TRBV7-9 to TRBJ2-3; 10 bases match TRBD2. V shed 1 base, J shed 1 base, and the junction held 5 bases outside the gene matches. The CDR3 runs 17 residues. Germline V lookup: CDR1 SEHNR, CDR2 FQNEAQ (reference sequence). The CDR3 DNA reads as TGTGCCAGCAGCTTAGATCTAGCGGGAGTAGGCACAGATACGCAGTATTTT. It yields the protein CASSLDLAGVGTDTQYF.

This clone was counted only a few times. The V call is TRBV24-1, the J call TRBJ2-1; 7 bases are shared with TRBD2. Germline V CDR1 and CDR2: KGHDR, SFDVKD. J was trimmed by 0 bases and V by 5 bases; bases with no gene match: 3. The CDR3 runs to 15 residues. CDR3 sequence reads: CATSGGRASYNEQFF. CDR3 DNA: TGTGCCACCAGTGGGGGGAGGGCCTCCTACAATGAGCAGTTCTTC.

In regard to this clone: This sample includes further DNA sequences coding for the same CDR3. V and J are TRBV5-1 and TRBJ2-5, with TRBD1 matching 9 bases. The CDR3 spans 15 residues. Per germline, CDR1 SGHRS and CDR2 YFSETQ. The V and J ends lost 2 bases and 0 bases, in that order; junction bases with no gene match: 2. CDR3 nucleotide sequence: TGCGCCAGCAGCTTAGGGGACAGGGACCAAGAGACCCAGTACTTC. Residues: CASSLGDRDQETQYF.

The CDR3 DNA is TGCAGCGTTGAACCGGACAGGGGCGATGAGCAGTTCTTC. This translates into CSVEPDRGDEQFF. This chain links TRBV29-1 with TRBJ2-1; the match to TRBD1 covers 9 bases. V trimming: 2 bases; J trimming: 8 bases; junction bases outside the gene matches: 4. The CDR3 has 13 residues. Germline values: CDR1 SQVTM, CDR2 ANQGSEA.

The chain joins TRBV21-1 to TRBJ1-5; the D call in the table, TRBD1, was not verified against the DNA. TRBV21-1 is recorded as a pseudogene. The CDR3 is 15 amino acids. The CDR3 DNA reads as TGTGCCAGCAGGAGAACAGAGATTAGCAATCAGCCCCAGCATTTT. Amino acids: CASRRTEISNQPQHF.

CDR3 coding DNA: TGTGCCATCGGTGGACAGGGGAAATACGAGCAGTACTTC. Amino acid sequence: CAIGGQGKYEQYF. This sequence joins TRBV28 and TRBJ2-7; 9 bases are shared with TRBD1. Trimming removed 10 bases from V and 4 bases from J; junction bases left unmatched: 8. Per germline, CDR1 MDHEN and CDR2 SYDVKM. This CDR3 has 13 residues. Using reference TRBV28 and TRBJ2-7 for the parts outside the CDR3, the full variable domain is DVKVTQSSRYLVKRTGEKVFLECVQDMDHENMFWYRQDPGLGLRLIYFSYDVKMKEKGDIPEGYSVSREKKERFSLILESASTNQTSMYLCAIGGQGKYEQYFGPGTRLTVT.

The V call is TRBV14, the J call TRBJ1-1; D is unclear. Looked up from germline, CDR1 is SGHDN and CDR2 is FVKESK. This CDR3 spans 15 amino acids. V gave up 3 bases and J gave up 1 base, with 12 bases separating them. The chain's CDR3 is CASSQGRLGNTEAFF. The DNA of the CDR3 is TGTGCCAGCAGCCAGGGCAGATTGGGGAACACTGAAGCTTTCTTT.

The chain uses TRBV7-9 and TRBJ1-4; D unclear. Germline V lookup: CDR1 SEHNR, CDR2 FQNEAQ (reference sequence). V was clipped by 5 bases and J by 0 bases, with 7 bases between them. CDR3 length: 14 residues. The CDR3 DNA reads as TGTGCCAGCAGCCAGATCGCAACTAATGAAAAACTGTTTTTT. It encodes CASSQIATNEKLFF.

This rearrangement joins TRBV18 to TRBJ2-7; D possibly corresponds to TRBD2 (5 bases). From germline, CDR1 is KGHSH and CDR2 LQKENI. This CDR3 spans 13 amino acids. Trimming removed 4 bases from V and 3 bases from J, with 10 bases in between. CDR3 nucleotides: TGTGCCAGCTCACTTTCGACTAACTACGAGCAGTACTTC. It codes for CASSLSTNYEQYF.

The V call is TRBV2, the J call TRBJ1-5; possible D gene TRBD1, 5 bases. CDR1 is SNHLY, CDR2 FYNNEI, per germline. V lost 3 bases to trimming and J lost 3 bases, with 12 bases between them. The CDR3 consists of 15 residues. The CDR3: CASSDGQGYNQPQHF. DNA for the CDR3: TGTGCCAGCAGTGACGGGCAGGGTTACAATCAGCCCCAGCATTTT.

This clone was detected a few times. The chain joins TRBV5-1 to TRBJ2-2; 7 nucleotides agree with TRBD2. Germline trimming cut 4 bases from V and 5 bases from J; bases unmatched to any gene: 8. This CDR3 is 15 amino acids long. From germline, CDR1 is SGHRS and CDR2 YFSETQ. The CDR3 reads CASSASSGETGELFF. CDR3 bases: TGCGCCAGCAGCGCCTCTAGCGGCGAAACCGGGGAGCTGTTTTTT.

V and J are TRBV30 and TRBJ1-4; possible D gene TRBD1, 6 bases. CDR1 GTSNPN and CDR2 SVGIG come from the germline V gene (reference sequence). This CDR3 region has 12 residues. V was trimmed by 2 bases and J by 8 bases, leaving 9 bases between them. The CDR3 loop is CAWSHDREKLFF. The CDR3 bases are TGTGCCTGGAGTCATGACAGGGAAAAACTGTTTTTT.

This clone was counted between two and nine times. The V call is TRBV14, the J call TRBJ2-2; no clear D gene. The CDR3 loop spans 15 amino acids. Germline V gene data show CDR1 as SGHDN and CDR2 as FVKESK. The ends were cut back, 1 base at V and 5 bases at J, with 11 bases in the middle. The CDR3 DNA reads TGTGCCAGCAGCCAAGCGAAGCGATGGACCGGGGAGCTGTTTTTT. Translated, it gives CASSQAKRWTGELFF.

This chain joins TRBV10-3 and TRBJ1-2; TRBD1 aligns across 9 bases. This CDR3 has 14 residues. Trimming took 7 bases from V and 8 from J; bases not matched to a gene: 11. The germline V gene has CDR1 ENHRY and CDR2 SYGVKD. The CDR3 is CAITSMDRGGGYTF. For the CDR3, the DNA is TGTGCCATCACCTCCATGGACAGGGGAGGCGGCTACACCTTC.

This clone was seen only a few times. CDR3 bases: TGTGCCAGCAGCCCCCTTAGCGGAAACCCCCTCGGGGAGCTGTTTTTT. Protein: CASSPLSGNPLGELFF. V gene TRBV9 combines with J gene TRBJ2-2; TRBD2 might be the D (6 bases). Germline CDR1 and CDR2: SGDLS and YYNGEE. Trimming left V 4 bases short and J 7 bases short, with 20 bases between. The CDR3 runs 16 residues.

This chain links TRBV7-9 with TRBJ2-7; D gene ambiguous. CDR3 length: 14 amino acids. CDR1 SEHNR and CDR2 FQNEAQ come from the germline V gene (reference sequence). V was cut by 5 bases and J by 3 bases, with 14 bases left in between. In DNA form, the CDR3 reads TGTGCCAGCAGCCCCGCCGGTCTTAGCTACGAGCAGTACTTC. Translation gives CASSPAGLSYEQYF.

This chain connects TRBV28 to TRBJ1-4; D is possibly TRBD1 (6 bases). Trimming cost V 4 bases and J 0 bases, with 15 bases left between them. The V gene's germline CDR1 is MDHEN and CDR2 SYDVKM. The CDR3 runs to 17 residues. The CDR3 region is CASSSPRDTTTNEKLFF. The CDR3 DNA follows: TGTGCCAGCAGTTCACCCCGGGACACCACAACTAATGAAAAACTGTTTTTT.

This chain links TRBV24-1 with TRBJ1-5, with D possibly being TRBD1 (6 bases). Germline lookup yields CDR1 KGHDR and CDR2 SFDVKD. The CDR3 runs to 15 residues. Trimming left V 2 bases short and J 3 bases short, with 10 bases between. The DNA for the CDR3 is TGTGCCACCAGTGATTCAGGGGTCTTCAATCAGCCCCAGCATTTT. Translated: CATSDSGVFNQPQHF.

This rearrangement joins TRBV6-5 to TRBJ1-1; the D is unclear. Trimming stripped 7 bases from V and 1 base from J, with 13 bases between. The CDR3 is 14 residues long. CDR1 and CDR2 from the germline V gene are MNHEY and SVGAGI. CDR3 residues: CASKKGEGNTEAFF. CDR3 in DNA: TGTGCCAGCAAGAAAGGTGAGGGGAACACTGAAGCTTTCTTT.

The chain combines TRBV7-2 with TRBJ1-5, with D tentatively TRBD1 (5 bases). The CDR3 covers 15 residues. V lost 5 bases to trimming and J lost 3 bases, with 14 bases between them. From germline, CDR1 is SGHTA and CDR2 FQGNSA. DNA of the CDR3: TGTGCCAGCAGCCCGAGTCAGGGTAACAATCAGCCCCAGCATTTT. Its translation is CASSPSQGNNQPQHF.

The V call is TRBV5-4, the J call TRBJ1-6; the match to TRBD1 covers 9 bases. Trimming removed 3 bases from V and 8 bases from J; junction bases left unmatched: 6. The CDR3 sequence is 15 residues long. The germline CDR1 and CDR2 sequences are SGHNT and YYREEE (reference sequence). The CDR3: CASSSRDRDDSPLHF. In DNA form, the CDR3 reads TGTGCCAGCAGCTCCCGGGACAGGGATGATTCACCCCTCCACTTT. Filled out from reference TRBV5-4 and TRBJ1-6, the complete variable domain reads ETGVTQSPTHLIKTRGQQVTLRCSSQSGHNTVSWYQQALGQGPQFIFQYYREEENGRGNFPPRFSGLQFPNYSSELNVNALELDDSALYLCASSSRDRDDSPLHFGNGTRLTVT.